The 8 T cell receptor beta chains below all came from one sample that was sequenced in a study of liver allograft versus peripheral blood T cells. At the level of the study: Graft-liver T cell receptor repertoires were compared against recipient peripheral blood repertoires.

MiXCR, run by TCRdb on the reads, gives a single entry per CDR3 protein. The profile shows under 3,000 distinct CDR3 sequences, around 17% of them singletons. The receptors here all came from a human patient who had a liver transplant. The graft donor may be the source of some T cells.

This clonotype was counted a few times. The V call is TRBV20-1, the J call TRBJ2-7; D assignment may be TRBD1 or TRBD2 (5 bases each). Trimming pared 6 bases from V and 4 bases from J, leaving 16 bases between. This CDR3 is built from 13 residues. Germline V gene data show CDR1 as DFQATT and CDR2 as SNEGSKA (reference sequence). CDR3 in amino acids: CSATRDGSYEQYF. In nucleotides, the CDR3 is TGCAGTGCAACCCGGGACGGATCTTACGAGCAGTACTTC.

This clonotype is termed medium-sized. V gene TRBV29-1 combines with J gene TRBJ2-7; 7 bases are a match to TRBD2. Germline V gives CDR1 SQVTM, CDR2 ANQGSEA. With V trimmed by 1 base and J by 3 bases, 12 bases remained unmatched. The CDR3 sequence is 16 residues long. In nucleotides, the CDR3 is TGCAGCGTTGAAGTACCTATTAGCGGGCTATTCTACGAGCAGTACTTC. This gives the protein CSVEVPISGLFYEQYF.

This clonotype is classed as medium-sized. V usage is TRBV9 and J usage is TRBJ1-6, with 9 nucleotides matching TRBD1. Germline lookup yields CDR1 SGDLS and CDR2 YYNGEE. The CDR3 length is 16 residues. J gave up 8 bases and V 0 bases, and 6 bases lay outside the gene matches. For the CDR3, the DNA is TGTGCCAGCAGCGTAGGCCGGACAGGGGAAGATTCACCCCTCCACTTT. It encodes CASSVGRTGEDSPLHF.

Concerning this clonotype: This may be a read error: a much more frequent sequence differs by one nucleotide. This chain links TRBV6-1 with TRBJ2-3; D uncertain. Per the germline V gene, CDR1 is MNHNS and CDR2 is SASEGT. The CDR3 covers 14 residues. CDR3: CVSSPRQEKLTQYF. CDR3 nucleotides: TGTGTCAGCAGTCCCCGCCAGGAAAAGCTAACGCAGTATTTT.

This clonotype showed up many times. The V call is TRBV10-2, the J call TRBJ2-3; possibly TRBD1 for D (6 bases). From germline, CDR1 is WSHSY and CDR2 SAAADI. The CDR3 is made up of 13 amino acids. V lost 6 bases to trimming and J lost 1 base, with 8 bases between them. The CDR3 protein is CASSRQGTDTQYF. The CDR3 DNA sequence: TGCGCCAGCAGCAGACAGGGCACAGATACGCAGTATTTT.

By share, this clonotype counts as hyperexpanded. The chain has TRBV27 and TRBJ2-1; 15 bases fit TRBD2. Germline CDR1 is MNHEY and CDR2 is SMNVEV (reference sequence). The ends lost 6 bases at V and 4 bases at J; junction bases unmatched: 4. The length of the CDR3 is 16 residues. CDR3 loop: CASRGLAGGLYNEQFF. CDR3 DNA sequence: TGTGCCAGCAGAGGACTAGCGGGGGGGCTATACAATGAGCAGTTCTTC.

The table lists this clonotype with many counts. The chain carries TRBV28 and TRBJ2-7; 11 bases line up with TRBD2. J lost 0 bases, V lost 6 bases, and 4 bases had no gene match. The CDR3 runs 15 residues. Per germline, CDR1 MDHEN and CDR2 SYDVKM. The CDR3 sequence is CASRDTSGSSYEQYF. CDR3 nucleotides: TGTGCCAGCAGGGATACTAGCGGGAGCTCCTACGAGCAGTACTTC. Looking up the rest from reference TRBV28 and TRBJ2-7 gives the full variable domain: DVKVTQSSRYLVKRTGEKVFLECVQDMDHENMFWYRQDPGLGLRLIYFSYDVKMKEKGDIPEGYSVSREKKERFSLILESASTNQTSMYLCASRDTSGSSYEQYFGPGTRLTVT.

By frequency in the sample, this clonotype is medium-sized. V and J are TRBV27 and TRBJ1-2, with TRBD1 matching over 11 bases. This CDR3 is built from 17 residues. J lost 3 bases, V lost 1 base, and 7 bases had no gene match. Germline assignment: CDR1 MNHEY and CDR2 SMNVEV (reference sequence). The CDR3 here is CASSLYPGTGGDYGYTF. CDR3 coding DNA: TGTGCCAGCAGTTTATATCCCGGGACAGGGGGGGACTATGGCTACACCTTC.